The clone carrying this TCR beta chain is a singleton in its sample. Per the germline V gene, CDR1 is SGHAT and CDR2 is FQNNGV. The length of the CDR3 is 16 residues. The V end lost 1 base, the J end lost 5 bases, and 17 bases lay between the germline ends. Original processing notes: The authors estimated nucleated cell counts from reference gene primer amplification. Only in-frame clones appear in the TCRdb table, and some are missing; sequencing was by immunoSEQ multiplex PCR. That table supplies the V and J calls and clone size; D and trimming were determined from the DNA. The sample lists 150,000 to 200,000 clones, roughly 80% seen once, with roughly 19% in the top ten. This entry is derived from a study of blood T cell repertoires in COVID-19. Overall study context: The study drew acute and convalescent COVID-19 samples from the United States, Italy and Spain.

The rearrangement uses TRBV11-2 and TRBJ1-2; perhaps TRBD1 as D (6 bases). The sample comprised peripheral blood. The receptor's source is an elderly woman with acute or convalescent COVID-19. CDR3 DNA sequence: TGTGCCAGCAGCTTAGGAGGAGGGGGGGATTTGTATGGCTACACCTTC. It yields the protein CASSLGGGGDLYGYTF.